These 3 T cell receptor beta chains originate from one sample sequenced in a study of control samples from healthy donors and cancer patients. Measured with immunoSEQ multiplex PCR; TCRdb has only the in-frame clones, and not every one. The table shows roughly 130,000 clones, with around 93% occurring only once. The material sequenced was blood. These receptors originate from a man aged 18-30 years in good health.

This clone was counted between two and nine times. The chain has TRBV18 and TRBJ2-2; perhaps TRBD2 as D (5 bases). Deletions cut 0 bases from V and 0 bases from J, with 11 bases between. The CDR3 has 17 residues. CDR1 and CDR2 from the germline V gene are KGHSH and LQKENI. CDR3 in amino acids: CASSPPVVASNTGELFF. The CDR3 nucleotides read TGTGCCAGCTCACCACCCGTGGTAGCGTCGAACACCGGGGAGCTGTTTTTT. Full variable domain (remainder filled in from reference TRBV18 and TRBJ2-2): NAGVMQNPRHLVRRRGQEARLRCSPMKGHSHVYWYRQLPEEGLKFMVYLQKENIIDESGMPKERFSAEFPKEGPSILRIQQVVRGDSAAYFCASSPPVVASNTGELFFGEGSRLTVL.

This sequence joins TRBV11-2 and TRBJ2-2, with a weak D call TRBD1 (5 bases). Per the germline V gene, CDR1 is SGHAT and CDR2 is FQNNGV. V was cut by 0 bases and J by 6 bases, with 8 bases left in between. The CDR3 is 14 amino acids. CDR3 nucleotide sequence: TGTGCCAGCAGCTTAGACGCAGGGCCCGGGGAGCTGTTTTTT. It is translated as CASSLDAGPGELFF.

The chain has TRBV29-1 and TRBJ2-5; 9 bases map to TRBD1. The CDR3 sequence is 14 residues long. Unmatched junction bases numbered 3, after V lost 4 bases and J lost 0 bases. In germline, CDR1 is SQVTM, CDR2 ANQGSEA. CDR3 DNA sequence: TGCAGCGTTGTGTGGACAGGGGACCAAGAGACCCAGTACTTC. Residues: CSVVWTGDQETQYF.